These T cell receptor beta chains were read from a single sample in a study of kidney transplant recipient with SARS-CoV-2 infection. In TCRdb, the reads were re-called with MiXCR into one record per CDR3 protein. Of some 220,000 distinct CDR3 sequences detected, more than 25% appear once; the ten largest clones hold 7% to 8%. The sample consisted of a blood sample, taken at baseline and between days 110 and 120 from a kidney transplant recipient. All receptors come from a young adult male patient who had COVID-19 and was a kidney transplant recipient. Some of the T cells may derive from the graft donor. Both conserved end residues are part of each CDR3. D genes are given only for firm matches. Part of the rows lack a size; the others show once, few, many or a class for expanded clones.

V	size	J	D	CDR3	DNA
TRBV7-7	few	TRBJ1-2	-	CASSPLAKCRKTYGYTF	TGTGCCAGCAGCCCACTAGCTAAGTGCCGAAAGACCTATGGCTACACCTTC
TRBV4-1	-	TRBJ2-3	TRBD2	CASSQDTSGSPDTQYF	TGCGCCAGCAGCCAAGATACTAGCGGGAGCCCAGATACGCAGTATTTT
TRBV23-1	many	TRBJ1-2	-	CASSSRELRRKTYGYTF	TGCGCCAGCAGTTCTCGAGAGCTACGCAGAAAGACCTATGGCTACACCTTC
TRBV7-6	few	TRBJ1-2	-	CASSPRPESRKTYGYTF	TGTGCCAGCAGCCCGAGGCCTGAATCTCGAAAGACCTATGGCTACACCTTC
TRBV4-1	-	TRBJ1-6	-	CASSPTWTEDSPLHF	TGCGCCAGCAGCCCAACATGGACAGAGGATTCACCCCTCCACTTT
TRBV9	many	TRBJ1-2	-	CASHIRYSRKTYGYTF	TGTGCCAGCCATATTCGGTACTCAAGAAAGACCTATGGCTACACCTTC
TRBV18	many	TRBJ2-6	TRBD1	CASSPQGQGLRFGANVLTF	TGTGCCAGCTCACCTCAGGGACAGGGACTAAGATTTGGGGCCAACGTCCTGACTTTC
TRBV3-1	many	TRBJ2-2	-	CASSRTFPISGLTGELFF	TGTGCCAGCAGCAGAACCTTTCCCATTTCAGGCTTGACCGGGGAGCTGTTTTTT
TRBV5-1	many	TRBJ1-2	-	CASSAASVRKTYGYTF	TGCGCCAGCTCCGCCGCATCGGTTCGAAAGACCTATGGCTACACCTTC
TRBV6-5	-	TRBJ2-3	TRBD2	CASSRRELTDTQYF	TGTGCCAGCAGTCGGCGGGAGCTAACAGATACGCAGTATTTT
TRBV5-4	-	TRBJ2-2	-	CAGSLGRANTGELFF	TGTGCCGGCAGCTTGGGGCGGGCGAACACCGGGGAGCTGTTTTTT
TRBV7-2	many	TRBJ2-2	TRBD2	CASSFGTSGSVELFF	TGTGCCAGCAGCTTCGGTACTAGCGGGAGTGTGGAGCTGTTTTTT
TRBV6-6	many	TRBJ2-5	TRBD2	CASSYGLAGVGGNQETQYF	TGTGCCAGCAGTTATGGACTAGCGGGGGTAGGAGGCAATCAAGAGACCCAGTACTTC
TRBV7-2	many	TRBJ1-2	-	CASSGAGRDGKTYGYTF	TGTGCCAGCAGCGGTGCAGGCAGAGACGGAAAGACCTATGGCTACACCTTC
TRBV9	-	TRBJ2-1	-	CASSPRSGNSYNEQFF	TGTGCCAGCAGCCCTAGATCCGGGAACTCCTACAATGAGCAGTTCTTC
TRBV28	many	TRBJ2-3	TRBD2	CASREAGTTDTQYF	TGTGCCAGCAGAGAAGCGGGAACCACAGATACGCAGTATTTT
TRBV28	-	TRBJ2-3	TRBD2	CASSLIREGFADTQYF	TGTGCCAGCAGTTTAATTCGGGAGGGTTTCGCAGATACGCAGTATTTT
TRBV6-5	many	TRBJ1-1	TRBD1	CASSRDRSRGTEAFF	TGTGCCAGCAGCCGGGACAGATCCCGGGGAACTGAAGCTTTCTTT
TRBV6-6	many	TRBJ1-4	-	CASSGEREKLFF	TGTGCCAGCAGTGGTGAGCGTGAAAAACTGTTTTTT
TRBV7-6	many	TRBJ1-2	-	CASSHGFESRKTYGYTF	TGTGCCAGCAGCCACGGGTTTGAATCTCGAAAGACCTATGGCTACACCTTC
TRBV30	many	TRBJ1-1	-	CAWSSRMEAFF	TGTGCCTGGAGTAGTAGGATGGAAGCTTTCTTT
TRBV3-1	-	TRBJ1-1	-	CASSGLPPISIRTEAFF	TGTGCCAGCAGCGGCCTACCTCCCATTTCAATTCGCACTGAAGCTTTCTTT
TRBV6-5	many	TRBJ2-5	-	CASSYNGPQETQYF	TGTGCCAGCAGTTACAACGGACCACAAGAGACCCAGTACTTC
TRBV9	few	TRBJ2-1	TRBD2	CASSGTSGNGNEQFF	TGTGCCAGCAGCGGTACTAGCGGGAATGGCAATGAGCAGTTCTTC
TRBV6-5	many	TRBJ2-2	TRBD2	CASAGLAGPGELFF	TGTGCCAGCGCGGGACTAGCGGGCCCCGGGGAGCTGTTTTTT
TRBV12-5	few	TRBJ2-3	-	CASGLDLLDTQYF	TGTGCTAGTGGTTTGGACTTACTAGATACGCAGTATTTT
TRBV6-2/TRBV6-3	-	TRBJ2-1	-	CASSIRFNEQFF	TGTGCCAGCAGTATTAGGTTCAATGAGCAGTTCTTC
TRBV7-6	-	TRBJ2-1	TRBD2	CASSSGLAGVYEQFF	TGTGCCAGCAGCTCCGGACTAGCGGGAGTGTATGAGCAGTTCTTC
TRBV6-5	many	TRBJ1-2	-	CASSSNLSMRKTYGYTF	TGTGCCAGCAGTTCGAATCTCTCTATGCGAAAGACCTATGGCTACACCTTC
TRBV12-3/TRBV12-4	many	TRBJ2-1	-	CASSRARYNEQFF	TGTGCCAGCAGCCGGGCAAGATACAATGAGCAGTTCTTC
TRBV24-1	-	TRBJ1-2	-	CATSRHYSTRKAYGYTF	TGTGCCACCAGTAGGCACTATAGTACCAGAAAGGCCTATGGCTACACCTTC
TRBV12-3/TRBV12-4	many	TRBJ1-6	TRBD1	CASGTAYNSPLHF	TGTGCCAGCGGGACAGCCTATAATTCACCCCTCCACTTT
TRBV19	many	TRBJ1-1	-	CASSTQGFRNTEAFF	TGTGCCAGTAGTACCCAGGGGTTCAGAAACACTGAAGCTTTCTTT
TRBV28	many	TRBJ2-7	TRBD1	CASIFSGTGVYEQYF	TGTGCCAGCATCTTTTCCGGGACAGGGGTCTACGAGCAGTACTTC
TRBV6-5	many	TRBJ1-2	-	CASRTEPGSNYGYTF	TGTGCCAGCAGGACCGAACCAGGGTCTAACTATGGCTACACCTTC
TRBV7-1	many	TRBJ1-2	-	CASSGVYHEGKTYGYTF	TGTGCCAGCAGCGGCGTGTATCACGAGGGAAAGACCTATGGCTACACCTTC
TRBV7-9	many	TRBJ2-7	-	CASSPAPRGSLYEQYF	TGTGCCAGCAGCCCTGCCCCACGGGGGAGCCTCTACGAGCAGTACTTC
TRBV20-1	few	TRBJ1-1	-	CSVDGGTEAFF	TGCAGTGTGGATGGGGGCACTGAAGCTTTCTTT
TRBV25-1	many	TRBJ2-7	-	CASSESGGDGSYEQYF	TGTGCCAGCAGTGAATCTGGGGGCGATGGGTCCTACGAGCAGTACTTC
TRBV6-5	-	TRBJ2-5	TRBD1	CASSQDRGRKTQYF	TGTGCCAGCAGTCAGGACAGGGGGCGGAAGACCCAGTACTTC
TRBV4-3	-	TRBJ2-1	TRBD2	CASSQGTSGKSYNEQFF	TGCGCCAGCAGCCAAGGGACTAGCGGGAAATCCTACAATGAGCAGTTCTTC